The next 14 T cell receptor beta chains were all read from a single sample in a study of blood T cells in healthy people across ages. Next came a second PCR, run for about 6 to 12 cycles, which used a sample-barcoded 5' primer along with a J-beta primer mix. MiXCR, applied by TCRdb to the 5' RACE reads, yields one record per CDR3 protein. The table has 800,000 to 950,000 distinct CDR3 sequences, under 40% seen once. Sequencing was performed on blood. These receptors all stem from a man between 18 and 35 years old in good health.

This clonotype appeared a single time. V gene TRBV20-1 combines with J gene TRBJ2-7; D is uncertain. Germline V gene sequence: CDR1 DFQATT, CDR2 SNEGSKA (reference sequence). The V end lost 0 bases, the J end lost 3 bases, and 12 bases lay between the germline ends. This CDR3 has 14 amino acids. This chain's CDR3 is CSARDPNTDYEQYF. The CDR3 nucleotides are TGCAGTGCTAGAGATCCCAACACGGACTACGAGCAGTACTTC.

This clonotype came up a few times. This chain uses TRBV7-2 with TRBJ1-6; D is perhaps TRBD1 (6 bases). The V end was cut by 7 bases, the J end by 9 bases, with 19 bases between. From germline, CDR1 is SGHTA and CDR2 FQGNSA. This CDR3 region has 15 residues. The CDR3 is CASTTRSRGLSPLHF. The CDR3 DNA sequence: TGTGCCAGCACTACCCGGAGCAGGGGTCTTTCACCCCTCCACTTT.

This clonotype was counted ten times or more. The J gene is TRBJ1-2, the V gene TRBV12-3 or TRBV12-4, with TRBD1 matching over 8 bases. With 4 bases clipped from V and 2 bases from J, the junction kept 3 bases outside the gene matches. The CDR3 length is 14 residues. In DNA form, the CDR3 reads TGTGCCAGCAGTTGGGACAGGACCAACTATGGCTACACCTTC. It specifies CASSWDRTNYGYTF.

A few counts support this clonotype. This rearrangement joins TRBV7-2 to TRBJ1-1, with D possibly matching TRBD1 (5 bases). With 2 bases removed from V and 1 base from J, the gap between germline ends came to 11 bases. Germline CDR1 is SGHTA and CDR2 is FQGNSA. The CDR3 runs 15 residues. The CDR3 region is CASSLWAGQNTEAFF. The CDR3 DNA follows: TGTGCCAGCAGCTTATGGGCAGGACAGAACACTGAAGCTTTCTTT.

V gene TRBV28 combines with J gene TRBJ2-5, with 9 bases matching TRBD2. The CDR3 extends over 14 amino acids. With 7 bases clipped from V and 6 bases from J, the junction kept 9 bases outside the gene matches. Germline values: CDR1 MDHEN, CDR2 SYDVKM. The CDR3 DNA follows: TGTGCCAGCACCCTTGCGGGGGGGCTAAAGACCCAGTACTTC. Translation gives CASTLAGGLKTQYF.

This clonotype showed up just a few times. The chain links TRBV6-2 or TRBV6-3 to TRBJ2-3; 8 bases agree with TRBD2. Per the germline V gene, CDR1 is MNHEY and CDR2 is SVGEGT. Unmatched junction bases numbered 4, after V lost 0 bases and J lost 2 bases. This CDR3 is built from 16 residues. The CDR3 bases are TGTGCCAGCAGTTACTCCGCGGGGGGCCCCACAGATACGCAGTATTTT. Translated, it gives CASSYSAGGPTDTQYF.

This clonotype occurred a few times. The chain couples TRBV4-3 to TRBJ1-1, with no clear D. This CDR3 comprises 15 residues. Germline loops: CDR1 LGHNA, CDR2 YSLEER. Trimming stripped 0 bases from V and 1 base from J, with 9 bases between. The CDR3, as DNA: TGCGCCAGCAGCCAAGATGTAGCCAGGAACACTGAAGCTTTCTTT. The encoded protein is CASSQDVARNTEAFF.

This clonotype was seen a few times. The rearrangement uses TRBV29-1 and TRBJ2-1, with 9 positions matching TRBD1. The V gene end was trimmed by 4 bases and the J gene end by 7 bases; junction bases not matched to a gene: 5. This CDR3 comprises 13 residues. Germline V lookup: CDR1 SQVTM, CDR2 ANQGSEA. The CDR3 sequence: CSVVGTGTNEQFF. For the CDR3, the DNA is TGCAGCGTTGTCGGGACAGGGACGAATGAGCAGTTCTTC.

This clonotype came up a few times. V is TRBV20-1 and J is TRBJ2-1; 8 positions agree with TRBD2. Germline CDR1 reads DFQATT; CDR2 reads SNEGSKA (reference sequence). This CDR3 has 14 residues. Unmatched junction bases numbered 12, after V lost 4 bases and J lost 10 bases. CDR3 DNA: TGCAGTGCTACCGGGACTAGGTCCCTGGGAGAGCAGTTCTTC. The encoded protein is CSATGTRSLGEQFF.

This clonotype was found many times. In nucleotides, the CDR3 is TGTGCCAGCAGTGAAGCGCGAGCATACGAGCAGTACTTC. Its translation: CASSEARAYEQYF. The rearrangement joins TRBV2 to TRBJ2-7, with D uncertain. The CDR3 covers 13 residues. V lost 0 bases to trimming and J lost 4 bases, with 7 bases between them. From germline, CDR1 is SNHLY and CDR2 FYNNEI.

This chain uses TRBV25-1 with TRBJ1-2; D unresolved. Germline values: CDR1 MGHDK, CDR2 SYGVNS. The ends were cut back, 2 bases at V and 4 bases at J, with 5 bases in the middle. The CDR3 loop spans 12 amino acids. DNA of the CDR3: TGTGCCAGCAGTGAAACCTCCTATGGCTACACCTTC. This encodes CASSETSYGYTF.

This clonotype was seen only a few times. This chain connects TRBV12-3 or TRBV12-4 to TRBJ2-3, with D perhaps matching TRBD1 or TRBD2 (6 bases each). The CDR3 has 16 amino acids. V shed 6 bases and J shed 3 bases, with 19 bases lying between them. CDR3 DNA sequence: TGTGCCAGCAGCTTATATACGGGGGCCCGAACAGATACGCAGTATTTT. The encoded protein is CASSLYTGARTDTQYF.

V and J are TRBV6-2 or TRBV6-3 and TRBJ1-6; D call uncertain. CDR1 and CDR2 (germline): MNHEY, SVGEGT. Trimming left V 6 bases short and J 0 bases short, with 12 bases between. The CDR3 is 16 amino acids. CDR3 protein: CASSPPDDSYNSPLHF. CDR3 DNA sequence: TGTGCCAGCAGCCCCCCCGACGACTCCTATAATTCACCCCTCCACTTT.

This clonotype was detected once. This chain joins TRBV3-1 and TRBJ2-1; D is unresolved. Per the germline V gene, CDR1 is LGHDT and CDR2 is YNNKEL (reference sequence). The CDR3 loop spans 14 amino acids. The V end lost 4 bases, the J end lost 10 bases, and 17 bases lay between the germline ends. CDR3 loop: CASSRSGSVAEQFF. DNA of the CDR3: TGTGCCAGCAGCCGGTCTGGGTCGGTAGCCGAGCAGTTCTTC.